This TCR beta chain is drawn from a study of vaccination and CD4 T cells after COVID-19. Whole-study context: Recovered-phase convalescent patients showed SARS-CoV-2 positivity by nasal swab PCR; roughly nine were mild, one severe.

This clonotype showed up just a few times. The antigen is unknown. V gave up 5 bases and J gave up 4 bases, with 9 bases separating them. Per the germline V gene, CDR1 is MNHNS and CDR2 is SASEGT. The CDR3 runs 13 residues. Treatment noted: roughly 11-day PBMC culture with coronavirus spike peptide pools or control peptides (ViraFEST assay). General study findings and limits: Detection of a median roughly 87% of reactive clones in convalescent patients was confined to the period after vaccination.

The Oncomine TCR Beta short-read assay generated sequence data from the DNA of cultured CD4+ T cells. TCRdb reanalysed the PCR reads using MiXCR and keeps one entry per CDR3 protein. This repertoire shows around 19,000 distinct CDR3 sequences, 60% found once; its top ten account for 11%. The receptor was isolated from a human donor who had recovered from COVID-19. This chain links TRBV6-1 with TRBJ1-5; TRBD1 might be the D (5 bases). The sample was CD4+ T cells from blood, cultured in vitro. The CDR3 region has the DNA TGTGCCAGCAGTCCCCGACAGAATCAGCCCCAGCATTTT. Amino acids: CASSPRQNQPQHF.